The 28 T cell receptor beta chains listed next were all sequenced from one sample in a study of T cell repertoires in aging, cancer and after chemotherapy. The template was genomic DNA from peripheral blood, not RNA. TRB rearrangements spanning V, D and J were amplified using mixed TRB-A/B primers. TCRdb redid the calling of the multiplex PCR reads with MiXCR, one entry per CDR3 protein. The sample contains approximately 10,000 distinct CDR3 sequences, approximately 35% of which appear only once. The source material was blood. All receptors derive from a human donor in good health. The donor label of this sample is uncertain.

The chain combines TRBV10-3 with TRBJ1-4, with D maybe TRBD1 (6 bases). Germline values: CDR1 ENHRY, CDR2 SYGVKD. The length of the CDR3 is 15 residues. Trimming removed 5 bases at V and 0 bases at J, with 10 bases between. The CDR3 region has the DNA TGTGCCATCAGTTACAGGGATGCAACTAATGAAAAACTGTTTTTT. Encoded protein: CAISYRDATNEKLFF.

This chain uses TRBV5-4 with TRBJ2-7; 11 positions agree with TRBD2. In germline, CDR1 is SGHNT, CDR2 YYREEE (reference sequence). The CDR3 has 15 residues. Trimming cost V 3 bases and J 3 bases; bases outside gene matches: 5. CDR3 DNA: TGTGCCAGCAGCTCCGGGACTAGCGGATTCTACGAGCAGTACTTC. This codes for CASSSGTSGFYEQYF.

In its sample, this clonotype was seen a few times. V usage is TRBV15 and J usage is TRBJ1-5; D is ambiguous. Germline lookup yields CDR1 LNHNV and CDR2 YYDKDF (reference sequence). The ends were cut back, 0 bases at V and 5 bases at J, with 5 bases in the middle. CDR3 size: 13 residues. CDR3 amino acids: CATSRDNDQPQHF. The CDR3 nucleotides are TGTGCCACCAGCAGAGACAACGATCAGCCCCAGCATTTT.

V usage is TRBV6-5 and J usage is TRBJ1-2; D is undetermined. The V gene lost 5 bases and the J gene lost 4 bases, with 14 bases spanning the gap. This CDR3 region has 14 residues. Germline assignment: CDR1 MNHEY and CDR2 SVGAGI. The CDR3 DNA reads TGTGCCAGCAGTCAACGACCTGTTTCCTATGGCTACACCTTC. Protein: CASSQRPVSYGYTF.

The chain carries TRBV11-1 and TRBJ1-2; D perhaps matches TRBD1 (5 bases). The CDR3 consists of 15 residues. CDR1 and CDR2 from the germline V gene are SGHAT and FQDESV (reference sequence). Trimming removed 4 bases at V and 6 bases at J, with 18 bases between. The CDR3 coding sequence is TGTGCCAGCAGCTGGAGGCCGGACATGGTTAATGGCTACACCTTC. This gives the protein CASSWRPDMVNGYTF.

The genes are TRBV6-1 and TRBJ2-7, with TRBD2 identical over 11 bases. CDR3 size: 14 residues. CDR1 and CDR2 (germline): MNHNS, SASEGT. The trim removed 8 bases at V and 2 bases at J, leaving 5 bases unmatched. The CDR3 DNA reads TGTGCCAGCGTAATTAGCGGGGGGGCCTACGAGCAGTACTTC. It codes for CASVISGGAYEQYF.

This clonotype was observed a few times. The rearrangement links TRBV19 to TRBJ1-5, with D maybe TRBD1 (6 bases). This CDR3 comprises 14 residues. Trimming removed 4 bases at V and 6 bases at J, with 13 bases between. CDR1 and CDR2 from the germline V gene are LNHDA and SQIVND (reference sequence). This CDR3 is CASSTTGYGQPQHF. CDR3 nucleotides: TGTGCCAGTAGTACAACAGGGTACGGTCAGCCCCAGCATTTT.

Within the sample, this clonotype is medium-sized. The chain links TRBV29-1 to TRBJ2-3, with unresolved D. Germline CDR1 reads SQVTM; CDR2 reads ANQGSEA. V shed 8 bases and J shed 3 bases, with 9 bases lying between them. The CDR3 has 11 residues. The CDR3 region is CSYTWTDTQYF. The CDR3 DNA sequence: TGCAGCTATACATGGACAGATACGCAGTATTTT.

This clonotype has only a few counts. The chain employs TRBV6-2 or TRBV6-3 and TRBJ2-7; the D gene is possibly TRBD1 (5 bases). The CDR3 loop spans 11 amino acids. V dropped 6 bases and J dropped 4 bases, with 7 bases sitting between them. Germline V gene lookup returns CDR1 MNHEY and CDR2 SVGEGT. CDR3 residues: CASRDTYEQYF. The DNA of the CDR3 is TGTGCCAGCAGGGACACTTACGAGCAGTACTTC.

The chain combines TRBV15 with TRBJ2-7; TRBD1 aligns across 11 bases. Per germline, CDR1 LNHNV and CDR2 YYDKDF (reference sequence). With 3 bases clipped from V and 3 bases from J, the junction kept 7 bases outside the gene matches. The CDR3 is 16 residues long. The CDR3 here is CATSSYPGTGGYEQYF. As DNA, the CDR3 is TGTGCCACCAGCAGTTACCCCGGGACAGGGGGCTACGAGCAGTACTTC.

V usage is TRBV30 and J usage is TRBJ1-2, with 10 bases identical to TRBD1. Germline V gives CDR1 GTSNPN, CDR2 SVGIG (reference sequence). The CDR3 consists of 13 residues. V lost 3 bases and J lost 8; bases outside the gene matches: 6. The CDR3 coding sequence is TGTGCCTGGAGAGTGACAGGGGGCAAGGGCTACACCTTC. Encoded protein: CAWRVTGGKGYTF.

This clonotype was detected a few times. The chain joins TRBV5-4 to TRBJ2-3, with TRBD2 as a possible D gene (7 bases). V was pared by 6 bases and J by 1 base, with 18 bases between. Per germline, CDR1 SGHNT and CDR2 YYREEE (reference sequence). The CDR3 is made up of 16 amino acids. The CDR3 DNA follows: TGTGCCAGCAACTCTAGGGGGGGGGTAGGCACAGATACGCAGTATTTT. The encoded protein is CASNSRGGVGTDTQYF.

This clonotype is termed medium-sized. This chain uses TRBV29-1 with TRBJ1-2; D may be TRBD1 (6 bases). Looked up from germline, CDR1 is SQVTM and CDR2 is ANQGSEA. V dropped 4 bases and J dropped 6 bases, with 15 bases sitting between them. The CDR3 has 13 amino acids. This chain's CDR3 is CSVAQGYRDGYTF. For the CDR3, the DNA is TGCAGCGTTGCACAGGGTTATCGCGATGGCTACACCTTC.

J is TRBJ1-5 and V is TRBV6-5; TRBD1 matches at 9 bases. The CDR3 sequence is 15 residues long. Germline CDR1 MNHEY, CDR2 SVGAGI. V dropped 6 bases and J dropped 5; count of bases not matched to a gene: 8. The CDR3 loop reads CASSPTGGAYQPQHF. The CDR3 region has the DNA TGTGCCAGCAGCCCCACAGGGGGCGCCTATCAGCCCCAGCATTTT.

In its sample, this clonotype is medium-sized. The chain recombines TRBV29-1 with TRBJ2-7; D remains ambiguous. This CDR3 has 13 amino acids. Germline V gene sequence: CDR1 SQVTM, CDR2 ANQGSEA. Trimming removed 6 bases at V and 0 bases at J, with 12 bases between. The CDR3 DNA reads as TGCAGCGTCCCGGATGCGAGCTCCTACGAGCAGTACTTC. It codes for CSVPDASSYEQYF.

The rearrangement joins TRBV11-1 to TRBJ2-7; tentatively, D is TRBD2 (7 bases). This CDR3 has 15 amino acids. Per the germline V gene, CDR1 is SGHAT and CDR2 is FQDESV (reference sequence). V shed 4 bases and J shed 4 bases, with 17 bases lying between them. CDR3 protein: CASSSGRGTHYEQYF. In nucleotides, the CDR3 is TGTGCCAGCAGCTCTGGGAGGGGGACCCATTACGAGCAGTACTTC.

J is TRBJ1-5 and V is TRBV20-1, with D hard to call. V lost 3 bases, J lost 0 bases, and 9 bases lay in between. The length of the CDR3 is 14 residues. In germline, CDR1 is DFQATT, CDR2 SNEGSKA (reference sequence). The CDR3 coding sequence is TGCAGTGCTAGCGTGCGGGGTAGCAATCAGCCCCAGCATTTT. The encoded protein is CSASVRGSNQPQHF.

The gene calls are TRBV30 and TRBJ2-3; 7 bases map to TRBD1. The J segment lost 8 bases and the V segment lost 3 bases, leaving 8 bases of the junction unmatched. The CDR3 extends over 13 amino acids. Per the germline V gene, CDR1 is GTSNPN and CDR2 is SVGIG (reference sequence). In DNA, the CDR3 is TGTGCCTGGAGCAACAACAGGGGCGGTACGCAGTATTTT. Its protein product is CAWSNNRGGTQYF.

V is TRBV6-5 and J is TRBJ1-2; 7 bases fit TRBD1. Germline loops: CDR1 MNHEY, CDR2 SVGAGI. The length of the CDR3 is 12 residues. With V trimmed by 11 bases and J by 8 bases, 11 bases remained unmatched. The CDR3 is CALGGRGGGYTF. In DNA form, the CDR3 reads TGTGCCCTAGGGGGCAGGGGAGGGGGCTACACCTTC.

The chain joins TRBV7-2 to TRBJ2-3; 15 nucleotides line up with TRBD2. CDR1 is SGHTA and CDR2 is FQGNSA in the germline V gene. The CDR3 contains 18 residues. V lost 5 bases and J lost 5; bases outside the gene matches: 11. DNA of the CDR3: TGTGCCAGCAGCCCTTACGGACTAGCGGGGGGGCAAGGAGATACGCAGTATTTT. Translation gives CASSPYGLAGGQGDTQYF. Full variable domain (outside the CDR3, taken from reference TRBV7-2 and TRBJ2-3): GAGVSQSPSNKVTEKGKDVELRCDPISGHTALYWYRQSLGQGLEFLIYFQGNSAPDKSGLPSDRFSAERTGGSVSTLTIQRTQQEDSAVYLCASSPYGLAGGQGDTQYFGPGTRLTVL.

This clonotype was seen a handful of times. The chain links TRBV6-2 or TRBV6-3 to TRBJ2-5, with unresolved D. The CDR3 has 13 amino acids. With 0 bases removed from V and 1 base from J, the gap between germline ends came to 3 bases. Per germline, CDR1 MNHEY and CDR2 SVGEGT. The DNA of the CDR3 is TGTGCCAGCAGTTACTCACGCCAAGAGACCCAGTACTTC. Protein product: CASSYSRQETQYF.

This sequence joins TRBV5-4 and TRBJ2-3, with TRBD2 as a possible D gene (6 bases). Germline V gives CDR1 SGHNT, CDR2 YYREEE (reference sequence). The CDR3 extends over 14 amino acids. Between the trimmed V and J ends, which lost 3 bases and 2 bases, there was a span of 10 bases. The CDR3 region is CASSSPDYTDTQYF. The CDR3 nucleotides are TGTGCCAGCAGCTCCCCGGACTACACAGATACGCAGTATTTT.

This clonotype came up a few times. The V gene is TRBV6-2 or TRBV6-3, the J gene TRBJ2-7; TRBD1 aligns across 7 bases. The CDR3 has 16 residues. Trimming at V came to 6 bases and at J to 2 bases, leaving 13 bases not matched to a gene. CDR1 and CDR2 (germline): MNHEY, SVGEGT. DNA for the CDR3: TGTGCCAGCAGCTACGGCCGGGACAGCGCGACCTACGAGCAGTACTTC. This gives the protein CASSYGRDSATYEQYF.

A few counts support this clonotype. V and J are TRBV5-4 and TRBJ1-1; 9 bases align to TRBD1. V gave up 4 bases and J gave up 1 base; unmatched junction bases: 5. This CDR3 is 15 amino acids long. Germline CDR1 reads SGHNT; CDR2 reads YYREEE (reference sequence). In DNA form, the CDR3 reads TGTGCCAGCAGCGTCACAGGGGGCAGGAACACTGAAGCTTTCTTT. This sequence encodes CASSVTGGRNTEAFF.

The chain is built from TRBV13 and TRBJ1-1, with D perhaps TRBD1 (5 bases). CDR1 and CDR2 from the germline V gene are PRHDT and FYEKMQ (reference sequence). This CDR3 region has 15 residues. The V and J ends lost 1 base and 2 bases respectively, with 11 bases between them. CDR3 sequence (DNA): TGTGCCAGCAGCTTAGCGGGACTCCTTAACACTGAAGCTTTCTTT. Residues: CASSLAGLLNTEAFF.

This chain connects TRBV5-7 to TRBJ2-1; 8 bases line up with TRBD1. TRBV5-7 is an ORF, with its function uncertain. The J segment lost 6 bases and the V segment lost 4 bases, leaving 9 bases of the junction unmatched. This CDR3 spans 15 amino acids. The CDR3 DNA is TGTGCCAGCAGCCCCCTGGACAGGGACAGCAATGAGCAGTTCTTC. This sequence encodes CASSPLDRDSNEQFF.

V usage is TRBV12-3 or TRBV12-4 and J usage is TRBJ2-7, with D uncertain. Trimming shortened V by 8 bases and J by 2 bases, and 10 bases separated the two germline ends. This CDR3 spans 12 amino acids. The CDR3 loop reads CASSGGPYEQYF. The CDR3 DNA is TGTGCCAGCTCAGGCGGACCCTACGAGCAGTACTTC.

In DNA form, the CDR3 reads TGTGCCAGCAGCTTAGGCCTCGGGGGCGTGAGAAATGAGCAGTTCTTC. Protein sequence: CASSLGLGGVRNEQFF. This sequence joins TRBV7-6 and TRBJ2-1; D tentatively reads TRBD1 or TRBD2 (6 bases each). V dropped 1 base and J dropped 7 bases, with 17 bases sitting between them. The CDR3 totals 16 residues. Germline V gene sequence: CDR1 SGHVS, CDR2 FNYEAQ.